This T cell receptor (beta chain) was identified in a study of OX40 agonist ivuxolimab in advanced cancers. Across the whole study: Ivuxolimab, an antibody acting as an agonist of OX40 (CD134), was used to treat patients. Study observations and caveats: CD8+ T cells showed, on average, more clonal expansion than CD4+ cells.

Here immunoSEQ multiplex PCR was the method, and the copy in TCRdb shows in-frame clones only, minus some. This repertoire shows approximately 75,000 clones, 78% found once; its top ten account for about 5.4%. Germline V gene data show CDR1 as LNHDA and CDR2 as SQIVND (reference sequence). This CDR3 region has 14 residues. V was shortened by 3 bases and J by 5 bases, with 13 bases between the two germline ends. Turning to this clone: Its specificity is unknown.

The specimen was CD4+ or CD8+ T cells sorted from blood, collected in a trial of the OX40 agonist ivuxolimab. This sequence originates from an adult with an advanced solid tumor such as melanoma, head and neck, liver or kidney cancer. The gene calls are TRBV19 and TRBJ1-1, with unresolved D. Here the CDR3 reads CASSIVGRSTEAFF. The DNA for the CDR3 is TGTGCCAGTAGTATCGTCGGAAGGTCAACTGAAGCTTTCTTT.